This T cell receptor (beta chain) was observed in a study of OX40 agonist ivuxolimab in advanced cancers. For the study in its entirety: Ivuxolimab was an agonistic, fully human IgG2 monoclonal antibody directed against OX40 (CD134), a costimulatory receptor. Patients were allowed to have had prior anti-PD-1, anti-PD-L1 or anti-CTLA-4 therapy, and around 37% of the dose-escalation patients had previously received checkpoint inhibitors. Intravenous ivuxolimab was administered to patients every 2 weeks at six dose levels: 0.01, 0.1, 0.3, 1.5, 3 and 10 mg/kg. The monotherapy dose-escalation portion (N of about 47 patients) of the phase I ivuxolimab trial is reported in the paper. Three dose-escalation patients achieved partial responses, one with hepatocellular carcinoma and two with cutaneous melanoma. Of the approximately 53 patients in dose escalation, about 19 had hepatocellular carcinoma, some 15 had melanoma, 9 had renal cell carcinoma and 9 had head and neck cancer. In the dose-escalation cohort, 82.7% of patients were male, and the mean age was roughly 60 years, with a range of roughly 23 to 85. The point of sequencing TCRbeta in the periphery was to test whether ivuxolimab changed TCR sequence diversity and drove clonal T-cell expansion. Overall results and qualifications from the work: Low levels of normalized T-cell clonal expansion were also seen in some patients who did not respond. After ivuxolimab, CD8+ T cells had more expanded clones than CD4+ T cells on average. In partial responders in the 0.1-3.0 mg/kg groups, normalized peripheral clonal expansion was found to be among the lowest, especially among CD8+ T cells. At doses of 0.1 to 3.0 mg/kg, clonal expansion of both CD4+ and CD8+ blood T cells was observed from baseline to week 6. Which antigens the clonally expanded peripheral T cells were specific for was not determined.

Patients with a history of autoimmune disease or receiving systemic immunosuppression were excluded from the trial. Peripheral blood for TCR sequencing was collected from all dose cohorts at baseline, on cycle 4 day 1, and on cycle 7 day 1. Samples came from an open-label, multicenter, first-in-human phase I dose-escalation trial of ivuxolimab. Adults with locally advanced or metastatic melanoma, renal cell carcinoma, hepatocellular carcinoma or head and neck squamous cell carcinoma were enrolled in the trial. Before TCR sequencing, CD4+ T cells and CD8+ T cells were sorted from peripheral blood as separate populations. Genomic DNA was isolated from the sorted cells so that the TCRbeta CDR3 region could be sequenced. The immunoSEQ Assay was used to sequence the TCRbeta CDR3 regions. In its TCRdb copy, this immuneACCESS table keeps in-frame sequences only and misses some clones. Where compared with another copy, unresolved V genes explain less than half of these, and the others have no known cause. Counted in this sample were 28,000 or so clones; roughly nine tenths of them appeared once. The top ten constitute 38% of the sample.

As regards this clone: No antigen is known for it. Nothing much larger sits one base from this clone, and base qualities are not available.

The specimen was CD4+ or CD8+ T cells sorted from blood, collected in a trial of the OX40 agonist ivuxolimab. The clonotype originates from an adult with an advanced solid tumor such as melanoma, head and neck, liver or kidney cancer.

The CDR3 region has the sequence CASNVFTELDTGELFF. The DNA is as follows: TGTGCCAGCAACGTTTTCACCGAGTTGGACACCGGGGAGCTGTTTTTT. The rearranged segments are TRBV5-4 and TRBJ2-2; no confident D gene assignment can be made. CDR1 and CDR2 are drawn from the germline V gene (reference sequence): SGHNT, YYREEE. The germline ends are 18 bases apart after V is trimmed by 6 bases and J by 3 bases. Including the terminal cysteine and phenylalanine, the CDR3 comprises 16 residues. Only CDR3 DNA remains: 48 bases, in frame from the first base.